This TCR beta chain was recorded in a study of blood T cell repertoires in COVID-19. TCRdb keeps only in-frame clones here, not all; method: immunoSEQ multiplex PCR. Among some 420,000 clones listed, 80% to 90% were seen once. Sequencing used PBMCs or T cells enriched from blood (not recorded which). The TCR was taken from a man under 40 who had recovered from COVID-19.

The CDR3 bases are TGCAGCGTCCCAGGGAAGGTCGGTTTTGAGCAGTTCTTC. It codes for CSVPGKVGFEQFF. V gene TRBV29-1 combines with J gene TRBJ2-1; tentative D call: TRBD1 (5 bases). Germline loops: CDR1 SQVTM, CDR2 ANQGSEA. The length of the CDR3 is 13 residues. Trimming left V 6 bases short and J 9 bases short, with 18 bases between.